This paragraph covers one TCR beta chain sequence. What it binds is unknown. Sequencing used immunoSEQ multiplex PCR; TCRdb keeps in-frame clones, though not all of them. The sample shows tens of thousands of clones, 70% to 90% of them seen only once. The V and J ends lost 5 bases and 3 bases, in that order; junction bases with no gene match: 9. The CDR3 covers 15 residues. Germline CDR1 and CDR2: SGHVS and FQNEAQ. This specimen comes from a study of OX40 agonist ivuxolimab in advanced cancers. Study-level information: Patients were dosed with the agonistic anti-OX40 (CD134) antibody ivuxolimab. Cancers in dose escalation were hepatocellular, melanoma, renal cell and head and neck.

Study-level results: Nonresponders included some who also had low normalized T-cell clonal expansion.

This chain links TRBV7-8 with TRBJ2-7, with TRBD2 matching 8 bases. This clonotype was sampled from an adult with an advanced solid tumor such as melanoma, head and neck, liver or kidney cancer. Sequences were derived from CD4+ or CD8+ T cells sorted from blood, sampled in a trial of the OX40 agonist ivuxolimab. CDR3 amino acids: CASSLPGREFYEQYF. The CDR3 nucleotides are TGTGCCAGCAGCCTACCCGGGAGGGAATTCTACGAGCAGTACTTC.